The rows below give T cell receptor beta chains drawn from one sample of a study of PD-L1 blockade in urothelial cancer. Libraries were prepared by immunoSEQ multiplex PCR; TCRdb keeps only in-frame clonotypes and omits some of them. In the table there are about 110,000 clones, around 82% of which are singletons. The material sequenced was PBMCs, taken around atezolizumab (anti-PD-L1) treatment. The receptors were sampled from a man aged 45-65 years with urothelial cancer. Each CDR3 is given with its conserved first and last residue. The D gene is left open where the match is weak. The size field is filled for only some rows; it gives once, few, many or a size class.

clone_size	d_call	v_call	j_call	cdr3_nt	cdr3_aa
.	.	TRBV5-1	TRBJ2-1	TGCGCCAGCAGCTTGGTCGGGAGTTCCAACAATGAGCAGTTCTTC	CASSLVGSSNNEQFF
.	.	TRBV19	TRBJ2-1	TGTGCCAGTAGTATACAGGCGGGCCGGCCGCAGTTCTTC	CASSIQAGRPQFF
.	.	TRBV6-5	TRBJ2-3	TGTGCCAGCAGTTACTCTCCTAGCACAGATACGCAGTATTTT	CASSYSPSTDTQYF
.	.	TRBV7-6	TRBJ1-4	TGTGCCAGCAGCTTATCGGAGGCAACTAATGAAAAACTGTTTTTT	CASSLSEATNEKLFF
.	TRBD2	TRBV9	TRBJ2-7	TGTGCCAGCAGCAAAGGGGACCTAGCGGGAGGGCCGTCTTTTGAGCAGTACTTC	CASSKGDLAGGPSFEQYF
few	TRBD1	TRBV28	TRBJ1-5	TGTGCCAGCAGCCTAGACAGGGCTGCTCAGCCCCAGCATTTT	CASSLDRAAQPQHF
.	.	TRBV7-9	TRBJ1-3	TGTGCCAGCAACCCGGGTTGGGGGCTTGGAAACACCATATATTTT	CASNPGWGLGNTIYF
.	TRBD2	TRBV7-2	TRBJ2-7	TGTGCCAGCAGCTCCGGACTAGCGGGGGAGGAGCAGTACTTC	CASSSGLAGEEQYF
.	TRBD1	TRBV6-1	TRBJ1-2	TGTGCCAGCAGTGAAGGGGGGGACAGGGGGCGCTCCGGTGGCTACACCTTC	CASSEGGDRGRSGGYTF
once	TRBD1	TRBV7-2	TRBJ2-7	TGTGCCAGCAGCTTAGGGACAGGGGGACACGAGCAGTACTTC	CASSLGTGGHEQYF
.	.	TRBV11-2	TRBJ1-1	TGTGCCAGCAGCTTAGAGACATCACACCCCGGGAACACTGAAGCTTTCTTT	CASSLETSHPGNTEAFF
.	TRBD2	TRBV28	TRBJ2-7	TGTGCCAGCAGCACACGCCGGACTAGCGGGAGCTCCTACGAGCAGTACTTC	CASSTRRTSGSSYEQYF
.	TRBD1	TRBV5-1	TRBJ1-4	TGCGCCAGCAGCTTGGTTAGGGGGCAAACTAATGAAAAACTGTTTTTT	CASSLVRGQTNEKLFF
.	.	TRBV7-9	TRBJ1-2	TGTGCCAGCAGCGACCGGGACTCGTATGGCTACACCTTC	CASSDRDSYGYTF
.	.	TRBV19	TRBJ2-2	TGTGCCAGTAGTAAAGACCCCCCAAACACCGGGGAGCTGTTTTTT	CASSKDPPNTGELFF
.	TRBD2	TRBV5-4	TRBJ2-3	TGTGCCAGCAGCTCTCGACTAGCGGGAGATACGCAGTATTTT	CASSSRLAGDTQYF
.	TRBD2	TRBV29-1	TRBJ2-7	TGCAGCGTTGGGGGACTAGCGGGAGTCTGGTACGAGCAGTACTTC	CSVGGLAGVWYEQYF
.	.	TRBV25-1	TRBJ1-1	TGTGCCAGCAGGGGAGGGCCAAGAGGCACTGAAGCTTTCTTT	CASRGGPRGTEAFF
.	TRBD1	TRBV19	TRBJ1-4	TGTGCCAGTACCCCCCGGGACAGAGCTCCAAATAATGAAAAACTGTTTTTT	CASTPRDRAPNNEKLFF
.	.	TRBV5-4	TRBJ1-1	TGTGCCAGCAGCCCGGAAGGAGGGAGGTCAACTGAAGCTTTCTTT	CASSPEGGRSTEAFF
.	.	TRBV7-3	TRBJ1-3	TGTGCCAGCAGCCCAACCCGACCGGGTAGATATTTT	CASSPTRPGRYF
.	.	TRBV19	TRBJ1-1	TGTGCCAGTAGCAGGGACAAGCCGAACACTGAAGCTTTCTTT	CASSRDKPNTEAFF
.	TRBD1	TRBV23-1	TRBJ1-4	TGCGCCAGCAGTCACCCCATCAACAGACACAGGGGGTCGGAAAAACTGTTTTTT	CASSHPINRHRGSEKLFF
.	TRBD1	TRBV28	TRBJ1-1	TGTGCCAGCAGAACAAACAGGGGAGGTACTGAAGCTTTCTTT	CASRTNRGGTEAFF
.	TRBD2	TRBV6-5	TRBJ2-1	TGTGCCAGCAGTACGGGACTAGCGGGCTCAACGCCGCAGTTCTTC	CASSTGLAGSTPQFF